This T cell receptor (beta chain) appears in the sequencing data of a study of blood T cell repertoires in COVID-19. On the study more broadly: COVID-19 samples from acute and convalescent phases originated in the United States, Italy and Spain.

Followed longitudinally, the Seattle patients had been enrolled during active infection. V gave up 5 bases and J gave up 9 bases; unmatched junction bases: 10. This CDR3 is built from 17 residues. Per the germline V gene, CDR1 is LNHDA and CDR2 is SQIVND (reference sequence). In the original analysis: Amplified reference gene primers provided the basis for estimating nucleated cell counts. Data came from immunoSEQ multiplex PCR; TCRdb stores just in-frame clones and leaves some out. V, J and clone size reflect that table, while D and trimming were determined from the DNA. The sample yields approximately 280,000 clones, 80% to 95% seen once.

The rearrangement uses TRBV19 and TRBJ2-1; TRBD2 aligns across 16 bases. The origin of this receptor is a woman under 40 with COVID-19, enrolled during active disease. The sequenced sample was peripheral blood. CDR3 amino acids: CASSDPPGTSGRGEQFF. CDR3 nucleotides: TGTGCCAGTAGTGATCCACCCGGGACTAGCGGGAGGGGTGAGCAGTTCTTC.